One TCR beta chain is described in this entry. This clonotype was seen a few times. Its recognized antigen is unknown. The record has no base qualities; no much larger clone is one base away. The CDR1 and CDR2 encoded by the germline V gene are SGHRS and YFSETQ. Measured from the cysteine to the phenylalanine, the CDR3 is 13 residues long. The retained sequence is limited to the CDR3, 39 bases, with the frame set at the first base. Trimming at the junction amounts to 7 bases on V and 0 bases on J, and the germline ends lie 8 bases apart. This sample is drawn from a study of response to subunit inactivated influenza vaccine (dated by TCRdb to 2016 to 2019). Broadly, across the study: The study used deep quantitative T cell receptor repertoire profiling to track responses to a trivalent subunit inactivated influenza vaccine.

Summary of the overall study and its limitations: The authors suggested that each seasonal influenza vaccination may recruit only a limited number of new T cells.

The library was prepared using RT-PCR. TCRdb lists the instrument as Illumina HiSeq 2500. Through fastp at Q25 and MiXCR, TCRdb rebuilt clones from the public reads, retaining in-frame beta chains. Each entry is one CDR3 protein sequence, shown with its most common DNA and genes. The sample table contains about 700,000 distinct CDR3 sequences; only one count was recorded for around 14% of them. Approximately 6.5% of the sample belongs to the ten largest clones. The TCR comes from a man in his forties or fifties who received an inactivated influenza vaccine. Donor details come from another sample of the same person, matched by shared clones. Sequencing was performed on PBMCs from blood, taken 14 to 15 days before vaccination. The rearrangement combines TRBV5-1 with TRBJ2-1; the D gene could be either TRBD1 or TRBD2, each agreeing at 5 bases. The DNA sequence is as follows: TGCGCCAGCGGGGACGGCTCCTACAATGAGCAGTTCTTC. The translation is CASGDGSYNEQFF.